This T cell receptor (beta chain) is from a study of blood T cell repertoires in COVID-19. At the level of the study: T cells, B-cell-depleted T cells, or PBMCs provided the cDNA or gDNA that served as material.

While infection was still active, Seattle patients were enrolled and then followed longitudinally. The CDR3 consists of 14 residues. Deletions cut 7 bases from V and 1 base from J, with 11 bases between. Germline V lookup: CDR1 LNHDA, CDR2 SQIVND (reference sequence). Per the original methods: Amplification with reference gene primers provided the estimates of nucleated cell counts. Profiled with immunoSEQ multiplex PCR; TCRdb holds only in-frame clones, not every one. V and J calls plus clone size are reproduced from that table; the DNA served to infer D and trimming. The profile shows hundreds of thousands of clones, roughly 90% of them singletons.

The receptor was derived from a woman younger than 45 with COVID-19, enrolled during active disease. The sample taken for sequencing was peripheral blood. This chain connects TRBV19 to TRBJ1-3, with a tentative D call TRBD1 (6 bases). In DNA form, the CDR3 reads TGTGCCAGTAAGATGAGGGGGTCTGGAAACACCATATATTTT. Amino acid sequence: CASKMRGSGNTIYF. The full variable domain, completed using reference TRBV19 and TRBJ1-3, is DGGITQSPKYLFRKEGQNVTLSCEQNLNHDAMYWYRQDPGQGLRLIYYSQIVNDFQKGDIAEGYSVSREKKESFPLTVTSAQKNPTAFYLCASKMRGSGNTIYFGEGSWLTVV.